This record looks at one T cell receptor (beta chain) sequence and its context. Its antigen is still unknown. This specimen belongs to a study of T cell responses to AZD1222 COVID-19 vaccine. The V gene's germline CDR1 is SGHAT and CDR2 FQNNGV. V gave up 5 bases and J gave up 2 bases, with 2 bases separating them. This CDR3 contains 11 residues. Study-level points and caveats: Possibly, clonal diversity was underestimated; donors were largely white British and included more females. Only after the peak T cell response were repertoires sampled. Within unmutated variant regions lay the reported targets of nearly half of spike-specific TCRs. Mapped onto spike, vaccine-associated CD4 TCRs spanned it and were dominant at 160-218 and 743-854.

Assay: immunoSEQ multiplex PCR; the TCRdb copy retains only in-frame clones and omits some. The table includes 110,000 to 150,000 clones, 85% to 95% detected once. V gene TRBV11-2 combines with J gene TRBJ2-3; no definite D call. This material consisted of peripheral blood, taken after recovery from COVID-19. The source is an adult who had recovered from COVID-19. CDR3: CASSPTDTQYF. CDR3 in DNA: TGTGCCAGCAGCCCCACAGATACGCAGTATTTT.